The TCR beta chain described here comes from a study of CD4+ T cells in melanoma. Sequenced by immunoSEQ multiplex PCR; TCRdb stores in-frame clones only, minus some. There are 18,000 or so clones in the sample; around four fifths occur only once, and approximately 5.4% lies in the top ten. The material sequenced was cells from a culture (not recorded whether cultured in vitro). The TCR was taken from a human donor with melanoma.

In nucleotides, the CDR3 is TGTGCCAGCAGCTTGGGACCTCTAGTGGGGCAGACGAACACTGAAGCTTTCTTT. Translating gives CASSLGPLVGQTNTEAFF. The V and J genes are TRBV5-5 and TRBJ1-1; tentative D call: TRBD1 (5 bases). CDR3 length equals 18 residues. CDR1 and CDR2 (germline): SGHKS, YYEKEE (reference sequence). Trimming cost V 0 bases and J 1 base, with 19 bases left between them.